This TCR beta chain emerged from a study of blood T cell repertoires in COVID-19. This CDR3 comprises 12 residues. V was cut by 6 bases and J by 0 bases, with 5 bases left in between. Germline V lookup: CDR1 LGHNA, CDR2 YNFKEQ. Method: immunoSEQ multiplex PCR; TCRdb's copy keeps in-frame clones and lacks some. The repertoire has 200,000 to 250,000 clones, approximately 83% of them found once; the top ten carry approximately 1.3%. The chain employs TRBV4-2 and TRBJ1-1, with D hard to call. This clonotype originated in a woman between 40 and 55 years old with acute COVID-19. Sequences were obtained from PBMCs or T cells enriched from blood (not recorded which). The CDR3 DNA sequence: TGTGCCAGCAGTTCAGTGAACACTGAAGCTTTCTTT. Encoded protein: CASSSVNTEAFF.